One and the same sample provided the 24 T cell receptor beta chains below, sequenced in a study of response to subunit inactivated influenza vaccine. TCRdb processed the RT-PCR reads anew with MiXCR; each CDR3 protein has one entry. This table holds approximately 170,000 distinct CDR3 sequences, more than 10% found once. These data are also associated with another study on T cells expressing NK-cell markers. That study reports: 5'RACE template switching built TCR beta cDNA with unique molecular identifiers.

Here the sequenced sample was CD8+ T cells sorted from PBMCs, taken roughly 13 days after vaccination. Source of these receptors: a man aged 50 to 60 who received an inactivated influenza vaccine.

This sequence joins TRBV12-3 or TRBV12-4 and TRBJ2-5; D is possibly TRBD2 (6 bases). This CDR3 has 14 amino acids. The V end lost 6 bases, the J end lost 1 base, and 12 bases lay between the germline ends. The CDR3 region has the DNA TGTGCCAGCAGCGTGGGACTGTCCCAAGAGACCCAGTACTTC. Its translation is CASSVGLSQETQYF.

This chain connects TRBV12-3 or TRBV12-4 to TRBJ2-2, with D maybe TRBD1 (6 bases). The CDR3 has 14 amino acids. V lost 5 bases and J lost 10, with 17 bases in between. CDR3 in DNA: TGTGCCAGCAGTGTCCCCAGGGGCCTAGAGGAGCTGTTTTTT. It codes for CASSVPRGLEELFF.

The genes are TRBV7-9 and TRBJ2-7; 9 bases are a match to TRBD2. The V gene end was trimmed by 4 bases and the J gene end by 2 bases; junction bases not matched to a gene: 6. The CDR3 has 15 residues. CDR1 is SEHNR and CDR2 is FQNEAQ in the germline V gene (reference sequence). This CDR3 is CASSSTSGYTYEQYF. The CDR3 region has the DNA TGTGCCAGCAGCTCCACTAGCGGGTACACCTACGAGCAGTACTTC.

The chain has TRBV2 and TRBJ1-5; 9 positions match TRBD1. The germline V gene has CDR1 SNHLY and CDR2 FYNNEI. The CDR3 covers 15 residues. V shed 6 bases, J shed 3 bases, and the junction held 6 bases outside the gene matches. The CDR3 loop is CASREDRGVNQPQHF. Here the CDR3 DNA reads TGTGCCAGCAGGGAGGACAGGGGAGTCAATCAGCCCCAGCATTTT.

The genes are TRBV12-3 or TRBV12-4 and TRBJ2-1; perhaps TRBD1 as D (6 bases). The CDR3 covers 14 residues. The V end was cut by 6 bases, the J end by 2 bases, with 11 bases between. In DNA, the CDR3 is TGTGCCAGCAGGGGGACAATGACCTACAATGAGCAGTTCTTC. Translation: CASRGTMTYNEQFF.

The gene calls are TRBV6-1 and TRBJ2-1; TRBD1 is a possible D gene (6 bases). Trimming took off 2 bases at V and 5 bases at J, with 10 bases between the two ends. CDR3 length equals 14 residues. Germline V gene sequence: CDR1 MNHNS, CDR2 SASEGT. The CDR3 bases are TGTGCCAGCAGTGAAATCAGGGGCGACAATGAGCAGTTCTTC. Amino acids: CASSEIRGDNEQFF.

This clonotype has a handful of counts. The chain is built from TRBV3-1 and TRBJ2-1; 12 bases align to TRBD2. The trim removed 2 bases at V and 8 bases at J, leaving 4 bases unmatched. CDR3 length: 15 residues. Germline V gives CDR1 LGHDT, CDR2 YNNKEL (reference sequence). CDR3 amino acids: CASSQSTSGSDEQFF. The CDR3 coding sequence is TGTGCCAGCAGCCAATCGACTAGCGGGAGCGATGAGCAGTTCTTC.

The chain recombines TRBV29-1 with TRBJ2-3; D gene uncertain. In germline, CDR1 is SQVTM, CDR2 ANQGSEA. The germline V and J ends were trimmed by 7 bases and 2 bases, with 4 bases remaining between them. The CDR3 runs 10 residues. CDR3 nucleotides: TGCAGCGCCAACACAGATACGCAGTATTTT. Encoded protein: CSANTDTQYF.

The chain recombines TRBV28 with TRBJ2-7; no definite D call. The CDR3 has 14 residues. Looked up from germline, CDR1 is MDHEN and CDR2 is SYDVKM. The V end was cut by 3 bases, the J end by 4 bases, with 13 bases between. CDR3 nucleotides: TGTGCCAGCAGTTTGGTACCCTTGACTTACGAGCAGTACTTC. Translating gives CASSLVPLTYEQYF.

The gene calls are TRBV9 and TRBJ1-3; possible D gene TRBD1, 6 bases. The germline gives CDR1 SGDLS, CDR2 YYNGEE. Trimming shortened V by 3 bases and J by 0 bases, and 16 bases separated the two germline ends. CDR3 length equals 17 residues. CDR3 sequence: CASSGDIDPSSGNTIYF. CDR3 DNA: TGTGCCAGCAGCGGGGACATCGATCCGAGCTCTGGAAACACCATATATTTT.

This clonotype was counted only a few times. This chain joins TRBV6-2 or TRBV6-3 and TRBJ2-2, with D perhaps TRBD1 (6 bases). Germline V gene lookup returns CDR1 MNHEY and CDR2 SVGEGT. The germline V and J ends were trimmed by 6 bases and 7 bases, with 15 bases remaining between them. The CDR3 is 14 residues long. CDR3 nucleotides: TGTGCCAGCAGCGGGGACACCAGCGGCGGGGAGCTGTTTTTT. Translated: CASSGDTSGGELFF.

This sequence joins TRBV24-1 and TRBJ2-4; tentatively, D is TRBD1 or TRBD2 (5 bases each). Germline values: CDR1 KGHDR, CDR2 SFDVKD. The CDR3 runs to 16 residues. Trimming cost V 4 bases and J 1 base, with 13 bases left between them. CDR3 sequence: CATSEGTLGAKNIQYF. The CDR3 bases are TGTGCCACCAGTGAGGGGACCCTGGGCGCCAAAAACATTCAGTACTTC.

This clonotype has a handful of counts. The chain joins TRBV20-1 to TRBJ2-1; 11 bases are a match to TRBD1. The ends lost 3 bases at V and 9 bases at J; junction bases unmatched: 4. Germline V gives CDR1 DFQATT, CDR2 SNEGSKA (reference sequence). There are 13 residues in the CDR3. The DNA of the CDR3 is TGCAGTGCTAGCGGACAGGGGGCGGGTGAGCAGTTCTTC. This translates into CSASGQGAGEQFF.

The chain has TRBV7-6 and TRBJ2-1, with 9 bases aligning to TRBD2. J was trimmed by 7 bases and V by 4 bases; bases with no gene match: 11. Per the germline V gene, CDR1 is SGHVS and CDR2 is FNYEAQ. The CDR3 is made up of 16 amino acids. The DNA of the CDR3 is TGTGCCAGCAGCTCCGTAGCGGGAGATTACTTTAATGAGCAGTTCTTC. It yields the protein CASSSVAGDYFNEQFF.

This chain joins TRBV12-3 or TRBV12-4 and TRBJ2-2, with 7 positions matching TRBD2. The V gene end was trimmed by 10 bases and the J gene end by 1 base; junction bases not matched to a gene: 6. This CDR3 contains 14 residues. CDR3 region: CATRGGVNTGELFF. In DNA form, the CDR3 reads TGTGCCACTAGGGGAGGGGTGAACACCGGGGAGCTGTTTTTT.

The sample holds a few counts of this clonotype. The CDR3 bases are TGCGCCAGCAGCACCCGGGACACCACCTACGAGCAGTACTTC. Residues: CASSTRDTTYEQYF. The rearrangement uses TRBV4-1 and TRBJ2-7; tentative D call: TRBD1 (6 bases). There are 14 residues in the CDR3. V lost 5 bases, J lost 2 bases, and 13 bases lay in between. The germline CDR1 and CDR2 sequences are MGHRA and YSYEKL.

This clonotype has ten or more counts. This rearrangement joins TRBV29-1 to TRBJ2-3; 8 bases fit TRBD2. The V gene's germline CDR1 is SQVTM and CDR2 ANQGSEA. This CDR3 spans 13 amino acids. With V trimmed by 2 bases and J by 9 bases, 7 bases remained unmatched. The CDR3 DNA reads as TGCAGCGTTGAACCGGGACTAGTTTTGACGCAGTATTTT. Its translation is CSVEPGLVLTQYF.

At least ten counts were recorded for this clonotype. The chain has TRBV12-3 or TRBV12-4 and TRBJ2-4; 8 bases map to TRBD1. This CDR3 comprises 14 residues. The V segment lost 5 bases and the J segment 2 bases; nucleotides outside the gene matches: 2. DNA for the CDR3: TGTGCCAGCAGTGACAGGGGCACCAAAAACATTCAGTACTTC. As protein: CASSDRGTKNIQYF.

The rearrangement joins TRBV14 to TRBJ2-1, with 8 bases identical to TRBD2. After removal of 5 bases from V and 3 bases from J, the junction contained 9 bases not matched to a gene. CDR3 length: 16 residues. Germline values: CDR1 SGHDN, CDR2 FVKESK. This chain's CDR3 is CASSGRGGPYYNEQFF. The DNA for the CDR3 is TGTGCCAGCAGCGGCCGGGGGGGGCCTTACTACAATGAGCAGTTCTTC.

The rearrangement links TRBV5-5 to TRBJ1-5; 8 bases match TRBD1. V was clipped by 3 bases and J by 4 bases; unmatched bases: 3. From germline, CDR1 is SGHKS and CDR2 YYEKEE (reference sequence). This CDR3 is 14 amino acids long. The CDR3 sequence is CASSWGQENQPQHF. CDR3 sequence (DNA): TGTGCCAGCAGCTGGGGACAGGAAAATCAGCCCCAGCATTTT.

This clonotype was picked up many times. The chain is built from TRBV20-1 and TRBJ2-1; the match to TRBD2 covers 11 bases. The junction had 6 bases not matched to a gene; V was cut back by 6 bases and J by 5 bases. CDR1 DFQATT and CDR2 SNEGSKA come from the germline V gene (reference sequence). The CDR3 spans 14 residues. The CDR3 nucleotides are TGCAGTGCACCAACTAGCGGGGGCAACAATGAGCAGTTCTTC. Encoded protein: CSAPTSGGNNEQFF.

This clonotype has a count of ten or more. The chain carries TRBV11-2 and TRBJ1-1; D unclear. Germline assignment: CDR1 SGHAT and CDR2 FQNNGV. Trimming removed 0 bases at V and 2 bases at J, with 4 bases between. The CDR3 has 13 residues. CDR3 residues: CASSLEPNTEAFF. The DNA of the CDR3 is TGTGCCAGCAGCTTAGAACCAAACACTGAAGCTTTCTTT.

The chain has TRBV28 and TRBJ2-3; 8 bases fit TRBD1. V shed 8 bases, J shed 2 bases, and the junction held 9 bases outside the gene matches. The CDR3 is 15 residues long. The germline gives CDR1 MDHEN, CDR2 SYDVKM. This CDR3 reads CASYRTGSLTDTQYF. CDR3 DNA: TGTGCCAGCTATCGGACAGGGAGCCTCACAGATACGCAGTATTTT.

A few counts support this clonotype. The CDR3 coding sequence is TGTGCCACCAGCAGCCCGGGACAAAGCATCACTGAAGCTTTCTTT. Encoded protein: CATSSPGQSITEAFF. This chain connects TRBV15 to TRBJ1-1; D perhaps matches TRBD1 (6 bases). The V end was cut by 3 bases, the J end by 4 bases, with 15 bases between. CDR3 length: 15 amino acids. Per germline, CDR1 LNHNV and CDR2 YYDKDF (reference sequence).